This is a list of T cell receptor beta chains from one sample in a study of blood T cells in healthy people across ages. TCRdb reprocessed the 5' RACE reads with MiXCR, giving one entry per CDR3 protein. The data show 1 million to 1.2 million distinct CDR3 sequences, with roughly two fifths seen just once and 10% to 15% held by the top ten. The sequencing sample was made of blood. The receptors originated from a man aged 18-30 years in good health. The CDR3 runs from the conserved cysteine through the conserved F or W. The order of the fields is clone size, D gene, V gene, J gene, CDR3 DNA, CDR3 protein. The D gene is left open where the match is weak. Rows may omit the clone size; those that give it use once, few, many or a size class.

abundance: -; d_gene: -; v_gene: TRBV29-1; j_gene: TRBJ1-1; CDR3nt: TGCAGCGTCCGAATCGTAGGGGGATACACTGAAGCTTTCTTT; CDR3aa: CSVRIVGGYTEAFF
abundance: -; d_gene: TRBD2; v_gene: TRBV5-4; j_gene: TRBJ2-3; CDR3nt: TGTGCCAGCAGCCAGGGACTAGGTCTGGATACGCAGTATTTT; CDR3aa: CASSQGLGLDTQYF
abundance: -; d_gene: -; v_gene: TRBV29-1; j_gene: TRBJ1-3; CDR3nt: TGCAGCGTTGGAGGGTCGGAGGTCGGTAACTCTGGAAACACCATATATTTT; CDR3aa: CSVGGSEVGNSGNTIYF
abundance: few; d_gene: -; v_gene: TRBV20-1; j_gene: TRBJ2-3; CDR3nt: TGCAGTGCTAGATCTGCTCCGCGTAGCACAGATACGCAGTATTTT; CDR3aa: CSARSAPRSTDTQYF
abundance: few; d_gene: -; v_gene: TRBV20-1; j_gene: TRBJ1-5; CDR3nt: TGCAGTGCTAGAAGGGGTCGACGACGAAGCAATCAGCCCCAGCATTTT; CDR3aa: CSARRGRRRSNQPQHF
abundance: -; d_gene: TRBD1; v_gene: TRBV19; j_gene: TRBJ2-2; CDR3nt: TGTGCCAGTAGTCCCCGGGATCGGGTGGACAGGTCGAACACCGGGGAGCTGTTTTTT; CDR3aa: CASSPRDRVDRSNTGELFF
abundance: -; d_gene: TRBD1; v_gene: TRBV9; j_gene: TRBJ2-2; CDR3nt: TGTGCCAGCAGCGTAGTCCCCGGACAGGGTTTCAACACCGGGGGGCTGTTTTTT; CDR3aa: CASSVVPGQGFNTGGLFF
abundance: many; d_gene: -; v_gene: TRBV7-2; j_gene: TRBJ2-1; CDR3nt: TGCGCCAGCAGCTTGGACGGGGGTTCCTACAATGAGCAGTTCTTC; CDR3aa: CASSLDGGSYNEQFF
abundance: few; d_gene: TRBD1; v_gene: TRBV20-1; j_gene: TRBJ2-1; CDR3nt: TGCAGTGCTCCTGACAGGGGGCGCATAAATGAGCAGTTCTTC; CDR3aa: CSAPDRGRINEQFF
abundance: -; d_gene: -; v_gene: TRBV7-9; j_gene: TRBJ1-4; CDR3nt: TGTGCCAGCAGCACACAGGGTGGGAATGAAAAACTGTTTTTT; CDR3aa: CASSTQGGNEKLFF
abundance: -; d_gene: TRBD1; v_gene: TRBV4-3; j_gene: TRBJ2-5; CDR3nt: TGCGCCAGCAGCCAAGATTCGACAGGGGCTCTGACCTACAATGAGCAGTACTTC; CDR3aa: CASSQDSTGALTYNEQYF
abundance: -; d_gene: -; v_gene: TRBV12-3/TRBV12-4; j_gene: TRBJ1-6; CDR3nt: TGTGCCAGCAGAAACAGGTCACCCTATAATTCACCCCTCCACTTT; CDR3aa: CASRNRSPYNSPLHF
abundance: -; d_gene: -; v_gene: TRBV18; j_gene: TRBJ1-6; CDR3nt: TGTGCCAGCTCACCCTCCGGGACCAGCTCCTATAATTCACCCCTCCACTTT; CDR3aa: CASSPSGTSSYNSPLHF
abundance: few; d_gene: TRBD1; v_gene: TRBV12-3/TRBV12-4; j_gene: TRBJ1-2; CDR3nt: TGTGCCAGCAGTTTGTCTTTGGACAGGCGGGTTTCCACCTTC; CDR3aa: CASSLSLDRRVSTF
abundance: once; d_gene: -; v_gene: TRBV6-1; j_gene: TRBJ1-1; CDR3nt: TGTGCCAGCAGTGAAGAAGGGTGGGACACTGAAGCTTTCTTT; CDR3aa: CASSEEGWDTEAFF
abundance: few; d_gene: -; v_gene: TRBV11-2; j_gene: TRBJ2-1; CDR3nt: TGTGCCAGCAGGGTTATGGGCAACATAAGGTACAATGAGCAGTTCTTC; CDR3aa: CASRVMGNIRYNEQFF
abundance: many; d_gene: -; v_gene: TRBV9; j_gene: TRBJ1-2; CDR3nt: TGTGCCAGCAGCGTGCTACAGGGTGACTATGGCTACACCTTC; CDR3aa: CASSVLQGDYGYTF
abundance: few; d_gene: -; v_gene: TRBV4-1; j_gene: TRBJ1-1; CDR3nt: TGCGCCAGCAGCCAGACATCAGGTGGGAACACTGAAGCTTTCTTT; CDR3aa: CASSQTSGGNTEAFF
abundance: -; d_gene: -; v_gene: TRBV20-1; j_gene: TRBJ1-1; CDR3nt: TGCAGTGCTCCATCAGAAATAAGACAGGTGGGGGGCGCGTCACAAACTGAAGCTTTCTTT; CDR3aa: CSAPSEIRQVGGASQTEAFF
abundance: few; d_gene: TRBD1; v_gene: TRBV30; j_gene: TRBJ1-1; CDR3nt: TGTGCCTGGAGGGCAGACAGGGCCACTGAAGCTTTCTTT; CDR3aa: CAWRADRATEAFF
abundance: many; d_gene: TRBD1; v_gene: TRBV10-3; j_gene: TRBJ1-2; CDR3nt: TGTGCCATCAGTGGACAGGGATCTGATGGCTACACCTTC; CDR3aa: CAISGQGSDGYTF
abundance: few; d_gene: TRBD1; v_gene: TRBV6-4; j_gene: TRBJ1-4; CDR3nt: TGTGCCAGCAGTGTCGACAGGGGAGGAAAACTGTTTTTT; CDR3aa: CASSVDRGGKLFF
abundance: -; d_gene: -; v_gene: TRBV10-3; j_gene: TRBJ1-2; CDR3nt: TGTGCCATCAGTGAGTCGATTTTTCAGGGCCGCTACACCTTC; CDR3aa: CAISESIFQGRYTF
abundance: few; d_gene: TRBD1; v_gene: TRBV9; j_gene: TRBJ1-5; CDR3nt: TGTGCCAGCAGCGTAGATGGGACAGAATACCAGCCCCAGCATTTT; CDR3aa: CASSVDGTEYQPQHF
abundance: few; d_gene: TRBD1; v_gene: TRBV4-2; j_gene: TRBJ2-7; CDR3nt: TGTGCCAGCAGCGGGGGACAGGGTCCCTACGAGCAGTACTTC; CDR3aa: CASSGGQGPYEQYF
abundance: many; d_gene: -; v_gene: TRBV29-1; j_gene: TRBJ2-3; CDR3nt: TGCAGCGTTGGTGAAGGGCCAGATACGCAGTATTTT; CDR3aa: CSVGEGPDTQYF
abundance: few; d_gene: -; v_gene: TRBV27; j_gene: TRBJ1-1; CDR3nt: TGTGCCAGCAGTTCCTACTCACAGGGCCCGGTGACTGAAGCTTTCTTT; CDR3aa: CASSSYSQGPVTEAFF
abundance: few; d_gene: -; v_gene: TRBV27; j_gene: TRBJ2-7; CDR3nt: TGTGCCAGCAGTTCTCCACGGAACGAGCAGTACTTC; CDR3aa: CASSSPRNEQYF
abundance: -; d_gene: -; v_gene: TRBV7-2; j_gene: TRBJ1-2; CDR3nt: TGTGCCAGCAGCCCGGGACTCCTTCATGGCTCTGGCTACACCTTC; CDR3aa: CASSPGLLHGSGYTF
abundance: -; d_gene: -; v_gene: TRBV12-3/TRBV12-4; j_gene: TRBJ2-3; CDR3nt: TGTGCCAGCAGCCTCCCCGCCCCTTTGGATACGCAGTATTTT; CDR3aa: CASSLPAPLDTQYF
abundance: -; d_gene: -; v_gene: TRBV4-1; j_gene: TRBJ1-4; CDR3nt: TGCGCCAGCAGCCTTGTCCTCAGGGGTGGTGAAAAACTGTTTTTT; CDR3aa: CASSLVLRGGEKLFF
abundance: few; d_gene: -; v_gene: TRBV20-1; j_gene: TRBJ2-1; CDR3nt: TGCAGTGCTAGAAAGGACAGAGTTTCCTACAATGAGCAGTTCTTC; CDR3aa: CSARKDRVSYNEQFF
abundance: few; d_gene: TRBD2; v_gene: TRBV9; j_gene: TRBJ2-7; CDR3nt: TGTGCCAGCAGCGTAGGATCAGAAGGGGACTACTACGAGCAGTACTTC; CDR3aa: CASSVGSEGDYYEQYF
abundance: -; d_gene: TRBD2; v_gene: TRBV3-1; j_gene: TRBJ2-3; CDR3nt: TGTGCCAGCAGCCACGGACTAGCGGGCAACACAGATATGCAGTATTTT; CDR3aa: CASSHGLAGNTDMQYF
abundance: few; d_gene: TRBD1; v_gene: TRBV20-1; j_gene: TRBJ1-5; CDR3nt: TGCAGTGCTAGGGACAGGGTTAGCAATCAGCCCCAGCATTTT; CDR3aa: CSARDRVSNQPQHF